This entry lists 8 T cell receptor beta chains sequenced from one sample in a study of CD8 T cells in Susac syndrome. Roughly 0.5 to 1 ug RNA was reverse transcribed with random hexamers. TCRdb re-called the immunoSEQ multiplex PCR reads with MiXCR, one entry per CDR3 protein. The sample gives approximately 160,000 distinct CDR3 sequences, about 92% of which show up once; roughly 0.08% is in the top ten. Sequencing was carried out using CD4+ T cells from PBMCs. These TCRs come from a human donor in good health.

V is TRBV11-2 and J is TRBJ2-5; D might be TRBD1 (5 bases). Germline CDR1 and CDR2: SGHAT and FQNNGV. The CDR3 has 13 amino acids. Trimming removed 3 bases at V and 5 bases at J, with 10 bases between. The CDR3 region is CASSFNAGETQYF. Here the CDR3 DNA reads TGTGCCAGCAGCTTCAACGCAGGGGAGACCCAGTACTTC.

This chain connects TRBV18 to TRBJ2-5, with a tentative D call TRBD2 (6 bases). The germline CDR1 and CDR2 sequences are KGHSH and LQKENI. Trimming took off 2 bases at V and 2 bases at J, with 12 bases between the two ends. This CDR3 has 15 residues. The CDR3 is CASSPILARQETQYF. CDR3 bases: TGTGCCAGCTCACCAATCCTAGCGAGACAAGAGACCCAGTACTTC.

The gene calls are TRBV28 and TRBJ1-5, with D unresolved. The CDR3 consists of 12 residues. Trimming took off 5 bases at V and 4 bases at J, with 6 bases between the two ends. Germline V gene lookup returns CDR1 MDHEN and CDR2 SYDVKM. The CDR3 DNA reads TGTGCCAGCAGTGATGTAAATCAGCCCCAGCATTTT. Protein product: CASSDVNQPQHF. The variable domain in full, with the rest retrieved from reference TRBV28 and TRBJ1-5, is DVKVTQSSRYLVKRTGEKVFLECVQDMDHENMFWYRQDPGLGLRLIYFSYDVKMKEKGDIPEGYSVSREKKERFSLILESASTNQTSMYLCASSDVNQPQHFGDGTRLSIL.

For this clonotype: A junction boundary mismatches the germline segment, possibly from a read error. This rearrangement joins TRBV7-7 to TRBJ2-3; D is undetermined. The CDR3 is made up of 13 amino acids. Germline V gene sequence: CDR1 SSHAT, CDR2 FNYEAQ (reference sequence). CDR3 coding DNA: TGTGCTAGCAGCCCTTCTATCACAGATACGCAGTATTTT. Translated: CASSPSITDTQYF.

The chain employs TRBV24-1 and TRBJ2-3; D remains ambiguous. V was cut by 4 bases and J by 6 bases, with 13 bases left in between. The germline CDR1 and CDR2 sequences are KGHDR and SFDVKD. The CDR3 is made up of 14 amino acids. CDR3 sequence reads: CATSEGQGFDTQYF. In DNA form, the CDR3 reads TGTGCCACCAGTGAAGGTCAAGGGTTCGATACGCAGTATTTT.

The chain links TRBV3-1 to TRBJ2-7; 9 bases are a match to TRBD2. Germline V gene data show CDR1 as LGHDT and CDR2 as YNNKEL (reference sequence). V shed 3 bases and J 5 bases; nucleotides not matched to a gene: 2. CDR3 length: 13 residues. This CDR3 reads CASSHSGSHEQYF. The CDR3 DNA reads TGTGCCAGCAGCCATAGCGGGAGCCACGAGCAGTACTTC.

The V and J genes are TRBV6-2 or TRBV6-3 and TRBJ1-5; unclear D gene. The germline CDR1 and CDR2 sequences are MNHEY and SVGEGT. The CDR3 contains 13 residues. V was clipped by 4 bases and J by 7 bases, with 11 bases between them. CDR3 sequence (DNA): TGTGCCAGCAGTTGGACCGGAGGCCAGCCCCAGCATTTT. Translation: CASSWTGGQPQHF.

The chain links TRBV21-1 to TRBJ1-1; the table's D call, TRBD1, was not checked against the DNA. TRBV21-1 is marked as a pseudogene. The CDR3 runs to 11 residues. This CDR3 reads CASSDDTLAFF. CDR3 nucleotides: TGTGCCAGCAGCGACGATACCCTGGCTTTCTTT.